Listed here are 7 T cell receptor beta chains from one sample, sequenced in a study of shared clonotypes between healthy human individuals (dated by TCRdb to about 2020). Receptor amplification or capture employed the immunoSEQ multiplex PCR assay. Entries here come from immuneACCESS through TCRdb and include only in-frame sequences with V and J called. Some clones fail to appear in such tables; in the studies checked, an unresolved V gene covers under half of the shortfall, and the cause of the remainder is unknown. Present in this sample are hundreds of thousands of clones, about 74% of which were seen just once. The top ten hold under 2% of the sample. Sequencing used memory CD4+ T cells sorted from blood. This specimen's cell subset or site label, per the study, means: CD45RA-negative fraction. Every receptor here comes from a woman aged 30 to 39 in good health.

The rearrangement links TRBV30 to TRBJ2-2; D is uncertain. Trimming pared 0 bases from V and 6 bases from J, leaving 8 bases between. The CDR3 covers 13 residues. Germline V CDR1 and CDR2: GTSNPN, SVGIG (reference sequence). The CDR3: CAWSVLAPGELFF. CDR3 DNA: TGTGCCTGGAGTGTACTGGCACCCGGGGAGCTGTTTTTT.

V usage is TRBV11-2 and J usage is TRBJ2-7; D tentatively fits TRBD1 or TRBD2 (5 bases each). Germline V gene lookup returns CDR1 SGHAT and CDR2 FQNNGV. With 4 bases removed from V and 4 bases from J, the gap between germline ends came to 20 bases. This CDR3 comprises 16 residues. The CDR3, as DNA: TGTGCCAGCAGCTCACGCGTTGCAGGGTGGGAGTACGAGCAGTACTTC. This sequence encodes CASSSRVAGWEYEQYF.

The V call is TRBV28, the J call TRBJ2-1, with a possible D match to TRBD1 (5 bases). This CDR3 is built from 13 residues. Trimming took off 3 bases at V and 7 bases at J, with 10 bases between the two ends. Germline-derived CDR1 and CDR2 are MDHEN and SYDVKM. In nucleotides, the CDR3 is TGTGCCAGCAGTTTTCCAGGGATGAATGAGCAGTTCTTC. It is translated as CASSFPGMNEQFF. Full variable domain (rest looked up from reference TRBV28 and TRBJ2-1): DVKVTQSSRYLVKRTGEKVFLECVQDMDHENMFWYRQDPGLGLRLIYFSYDVKMKEKGDIPEGYSVSREKKERFSLILESASTNQTSMYLCASSFPGMNEQFFGPGTRLTVL.

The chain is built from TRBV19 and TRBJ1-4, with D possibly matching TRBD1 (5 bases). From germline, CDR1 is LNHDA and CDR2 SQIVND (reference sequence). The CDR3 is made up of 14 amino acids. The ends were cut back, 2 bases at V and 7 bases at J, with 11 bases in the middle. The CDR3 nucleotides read TGTGCCAGTAGTATACGTCAGGGCGGTGAAAAACTGTTTTTT. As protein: CASSIRQGGEKLFF.

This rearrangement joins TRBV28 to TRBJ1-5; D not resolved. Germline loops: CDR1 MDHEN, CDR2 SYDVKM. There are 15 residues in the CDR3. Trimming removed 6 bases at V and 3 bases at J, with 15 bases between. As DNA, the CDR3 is TGTGCCAGCAGCTTAAGTAGGGTCCTCAATCAGCCCCAGCATTTT. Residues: CASSLSRVLNQPQHF.

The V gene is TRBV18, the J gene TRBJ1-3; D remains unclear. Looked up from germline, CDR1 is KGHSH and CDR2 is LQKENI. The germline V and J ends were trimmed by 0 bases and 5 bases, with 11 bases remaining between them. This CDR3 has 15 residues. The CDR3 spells CASSPPATTRNTIYF. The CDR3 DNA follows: TGTGCCAGCTCACCACCTGCCACAACGAGAAACACCATATATTTT.

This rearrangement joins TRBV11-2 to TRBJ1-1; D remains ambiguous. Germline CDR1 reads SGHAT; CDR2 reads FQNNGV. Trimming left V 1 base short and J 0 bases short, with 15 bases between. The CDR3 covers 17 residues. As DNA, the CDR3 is TGTGCCAGCAGCTTAGCCTCTGTAAGACTTCTGAACACTGAAGCTTTCTTT. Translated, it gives CASSLASVRLLNTEAFF. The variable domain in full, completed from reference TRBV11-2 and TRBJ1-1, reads EAGVAQSPRYKIIEKRQSVAFWCNPISGHATLYWYQQILGQGPKLLIQFQNNGVVDDSQLPKDRFSAERLKGVDSTLKIQPAKLEDSAVYLCASSLASVRLLNTEAFFGQGTRLTVV.